The 10 T cell receptor beta chains presented below share a single source sample, sequenced in a study of blood T cell repertoires in COVID-19. Clones were sequenced by immunoSEQ multiplex PCR, and TCRdb holds only the in-frame ones, with some missing. The table shows approximately 250,000 clones, with under 90% occurring only once. What was sequenced was peripheral blood. These TCRs come from a man aged 55-75 years with acute or convalescent COVID-19.

This clone was recorded once. The V and J genes are TRBV28 and TRBJ1-1; 8 bases are a match to TRBD1. With 7 bases clipped from V and 2 bases from J, the junction kept 6 bases outside the gene matches. This CDR3 has 14 residues. In germline, CDR1 is MDHEN, CDR2 SYDVKM. The CDR3 region is CASINQGANTEAFF. The CDR3 DNA is TGTGCCAGCATCAATCAGGGGGCAAACACTGAAGCTTTCTTT. The complete variable domain, with remaining parts taken from reference TRBV28 and TRBJ1-1, reads DVKVTQSSRYLVKRTGEKVFLECVQDMDHENMFWYRQDPGLGLRLIYFSYDVKMKEKGDIPEGYSVSREKKERFSLILESASTNQTSMYLCASINQGANTEAFFGQGTRLTVV.

This clone was recorded only once. Compared with germline, one end of the junction differs, possibly owing to a read error. The J gene is TRBJ1-1, the V gene TRBV9, with D tentatively TRBD1 (6 bases). From germline, CDR1 is SGDLS and CDR2 YYNGEE. This CDR3 is built from 15 residues. The CDR3 sequence: CARSASGGRGAEAFF. The CDR3 region has the DNA TGTGCCCGCAGCGCCTCCGGGGGGCGGGGGGCTGAAGCTTTCTTT.

CDR3 sequence (DNA): TGTGCCAGCAGCGTAGTTGTACAGGGGGCGCATACCGGGGAGCTGTTTTTT. Residues: CASSVVVQGAHTGELFF. V is TRBV9 and J is TRBJ2-2; TRBD1 aligns across 9 bases. Germline V gene lookup returns CDR1 SGDLS and CDR2 YYNGEE. The CDR3 spans 17 residues. The V and J ends lost 0 bases and 5 bases, in that order; junction bases with no gene match: 8. The full variable domain, rest sourced from reference TRBV9 and TRBJ2-2, is DSGVTQTPKHLITATGQRVTLRCSPRSGDLSVYWYQQSLDQGLQFLIQYYNGEERAKGNILERFSAQQFPDLHSELNLSSLELGDSALYFCASSVVVQGAHTGELFFGEGSRLTVL.

This chain joins TRBV9 and TRBJ1-1; no clear D gene. Looked up from germline, CDR1 is SGDLS and CDR2 is YYNGEE. Trimming shortened V by 0 bases and J by 0 bases, and 6 bases separated the two germline ends. CDR3 length equals 14 residues. CDR3 DNA sequence: TGTGCCAGCAGCGTAGCTCAGATGAACACTGAAGCTTTCTTT. It encodes CASSVAQMNTEAFF.

The chain links TRBV6-2 or TRBV6-3 to TRBJ2-2; 10 bases are shared with TRBD1. The germline V gene encodes CDR1 MNHEY and CDR2 SVGEGT. V was pared by 3 bases and J by 4 bases, with 5 bases of the junction left unmatched. The CDR3 is 16 amino acids. CDR3 region: CASSYSTGGSTGELFF. DNA for the CDR3: TGTGCCAGCAGTTATTCGACAGGGGGCAGCACCGGGGAGCTGTTTTTT.

This clone was counted a single time. V and J are TRBV5-1 and TRBJ2-2; TRBD1 agrees at 8 bases. The CDR3 is 16 residues long. Germline V gene data show CDR1 as SGHRS and CDR2 as YFSETQ. The V and J ends lost 4 bases and 7 bases, in that order; junction bases with no gene match: 12. The CDR3 DNA sequence: TGCGCCAGCAGCGCCACGGCCCAGGGGGCGGGCGGGGAGCTGTTTTTT. It is translated as CASSATAQGAGGELFF.

The chain uses TRBV28 and TRBJ2-3; 8 bases are shared with TRBD2. This CDR3 contains 16 residues. V was clipped by 0 bases and J by 4 bases; unmatched bases: 6. Germline values: CDR1 MDHEN, CDR2 SYDVKM. This CDR3 is CASSLWHSGTADTQYF. Written as DNA, the CDR3 is TGTGCCAGCAGTTTATGGCATAGCGGGACCGCAGATACGCAGTATTTT.

The chain couples TRBV3-1 (or the pseudogene TRBV3-2) to TRBJ2-5; 10 nucleotides align to TRBD1. Germline CDR1 reads LGHDT; CDR2 reads YNNKEL (reference sequence). The ends lost 6 bases at V and 5 bases at J; junction bases unmatched: 21. The CDR3 consists of 19 residues. The CDR3 loop reads CASSRFGDRGQFSLETQYF. CDR3 DNA: TGTGCCAGCAGTCGCTTTGGGGACAGGGGTCAATTCAGTTTGGAGACCCAGTACTTC.

This sequence joins TRBV19 and TRBJ2-7; 8 bases are a match to TRBD2. Germline lookup yields CDR1 LNHDA and CDR2 SQIVND (reference sequence). V shed 3 bases and J 0 bases; nucleotides not matched to a gene: 10. CDR3 length equals 17 residues. As DNA, the CDR3 is TGTGCCAGTAGTATTGTCTCCGGGGGGGCGAGCTCCTACGAGCAGTACTTC. Residues: CASSIVSGGASSYEQYF.

This clone was observed a few times. The chain has TRBV7-9 and TRBJ2-2; D is ambiguous. The V gene's germline CDR1 is SEHNR and CDR2 FQNEAQ (reference sequence). This CDR3 contains 13 residues. The V and J ends lost 3 bases and 0 bases respectively, with 2 bases between them. In nucleotides, the CDR3 is TGTGCCAGCAGCTTCGCGAACACCGGGGAGCTGTTTTTT. As protein: CASSFANTGELFF.